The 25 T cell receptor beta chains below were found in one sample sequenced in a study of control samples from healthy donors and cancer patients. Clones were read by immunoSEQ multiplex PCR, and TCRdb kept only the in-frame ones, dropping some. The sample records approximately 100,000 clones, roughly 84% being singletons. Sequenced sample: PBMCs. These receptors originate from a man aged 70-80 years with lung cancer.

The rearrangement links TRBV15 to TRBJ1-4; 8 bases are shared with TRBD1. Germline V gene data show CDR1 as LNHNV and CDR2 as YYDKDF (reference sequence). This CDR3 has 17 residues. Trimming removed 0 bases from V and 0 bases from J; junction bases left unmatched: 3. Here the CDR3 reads CATSRDLGQATNEKLFF. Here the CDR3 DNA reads TGTGCCACCAGCAGAGACCTGGGACAGGCAACTAATGAAAAACTGTTTTTT.

CDR3 protein: CASSLPQNSYEQYF. The CDR3 nucleotides read TGTGCCAGCTCACTGCCTCAGAACTCCTACGAGCAGTACTTC. This chain links TRBV18 with TRBJ2-7; no firm D call. V lost 4 bases and J lost 0, with 10 bases in between. Germline-derived CDR1 and CDR2 are KGHSH and LQKENI. The CDR3 length is 14 residues.

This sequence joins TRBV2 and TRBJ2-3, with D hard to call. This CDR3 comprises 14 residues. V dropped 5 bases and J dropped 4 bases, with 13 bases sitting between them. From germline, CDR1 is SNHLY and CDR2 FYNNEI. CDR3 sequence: CASSYYGNADTQYF. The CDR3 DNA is TGTGCCAGCAGTTACTATGGGAATGCAGATACGCAGTATTTT.

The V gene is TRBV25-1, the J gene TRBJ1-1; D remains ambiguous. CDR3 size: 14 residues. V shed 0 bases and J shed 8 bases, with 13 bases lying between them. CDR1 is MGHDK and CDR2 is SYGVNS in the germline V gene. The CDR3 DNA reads TGTGCCAGCAGTGAATATATCTGGGCGGCGGAAGCTTTCTTT. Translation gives CASSEYIWAAEAFF.

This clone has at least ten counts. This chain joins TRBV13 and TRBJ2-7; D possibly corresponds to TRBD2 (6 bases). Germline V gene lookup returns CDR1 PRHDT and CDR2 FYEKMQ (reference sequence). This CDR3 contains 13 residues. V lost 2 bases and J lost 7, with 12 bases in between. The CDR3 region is CASSLQKGREQYF. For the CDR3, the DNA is TGTGCCAGCAGCTTACAAAAAGGGAGGGAGCAGTACTTC.

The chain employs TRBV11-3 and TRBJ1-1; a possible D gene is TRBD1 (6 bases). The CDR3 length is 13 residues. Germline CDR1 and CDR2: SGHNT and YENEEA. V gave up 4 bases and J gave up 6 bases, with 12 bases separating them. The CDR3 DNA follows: TGTGCCAGCAGCTCCTACAGGGAGGCTGAAGCTTTCTTT. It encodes CASSSYREAEAFF.

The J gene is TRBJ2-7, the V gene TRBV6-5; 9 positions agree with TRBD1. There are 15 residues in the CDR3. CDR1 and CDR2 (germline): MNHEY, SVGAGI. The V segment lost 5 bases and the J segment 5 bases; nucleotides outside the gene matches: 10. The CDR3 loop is CASSPRGQGRDEQYF. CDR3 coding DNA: TGTGCCAGCAGTCCACGGGGACAGGGCAGGGACGAGCAGTACTTC.

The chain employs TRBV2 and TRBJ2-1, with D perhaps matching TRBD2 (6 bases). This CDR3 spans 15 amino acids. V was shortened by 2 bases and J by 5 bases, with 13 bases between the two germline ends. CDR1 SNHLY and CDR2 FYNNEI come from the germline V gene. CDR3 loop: CASSESGVRDNEQFF. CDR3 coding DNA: TGTGCCAGCAGTGAATCGGGGGTTCGGGACAATGAGCAGTTCTTC.

CDR3 loop: CASSVDRRPEAFF. CDR3 coding DNA: TGTGCCAGCAGTGTGGACAGGCGGCCGGAAGCTTTCTTT. J is TRBJ1-1 and V is TRBV2; TRBD1 aligns across 7 bases. V shed 4 bases, J shed 8 bases, and the junction held 7 bases outside the gene matches. In germline, CDR1 is SNHLY, CDR2 FYNNEI. This CDR3 is 13 amino acids long. The full variable domain, completed using reference TRBV2 and TRBJ1-1, is EPEVTQTPSHQVTQMGQEVILRCVPISNHLYFYWYRQILGQKVEFLVSFYNNEISEKSEIFDDQFSVERPDGSNFTLKIRSTKLEDSAMYFCASSVDRRPEAFFGQGTRLTVV.

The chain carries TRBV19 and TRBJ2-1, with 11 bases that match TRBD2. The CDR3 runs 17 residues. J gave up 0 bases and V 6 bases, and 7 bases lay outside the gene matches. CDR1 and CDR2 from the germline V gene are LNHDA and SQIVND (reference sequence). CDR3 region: CASSVGTSGSSYNEQFF. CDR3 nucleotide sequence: TGTGCCAGTAGCGTTGGGACTAGCGGCAGCTCCTACAATGAGCAGTTCTTC. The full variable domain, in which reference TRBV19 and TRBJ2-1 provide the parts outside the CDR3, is DGGITQSPKYLFRKEGQNVTLSCEQNLNHDAMYWYRQDPGQGLRLIYYSQIVNDFQKGDIAEGYSVSREKKESFPLTVTSAQKNPTAFYLCASSVGTSGSSYNEQFFGPGTRLTVL.

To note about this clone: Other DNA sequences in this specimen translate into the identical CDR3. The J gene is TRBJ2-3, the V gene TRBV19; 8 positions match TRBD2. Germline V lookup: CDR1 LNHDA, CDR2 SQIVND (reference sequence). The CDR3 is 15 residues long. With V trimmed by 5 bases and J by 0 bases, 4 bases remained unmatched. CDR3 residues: CASSLLAASTDTQYF. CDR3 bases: TGTGCCAGTAGTTTACTAGCGGCTAGCACAGATACGCAGTATTTT.

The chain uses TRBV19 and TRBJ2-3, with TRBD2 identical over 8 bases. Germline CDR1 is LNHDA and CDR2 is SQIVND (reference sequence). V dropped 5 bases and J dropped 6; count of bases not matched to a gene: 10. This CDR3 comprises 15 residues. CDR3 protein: CASSWRLAGRDTQYF. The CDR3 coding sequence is TGTGCCAGTAGTTGGCGTCTAGCGGGTCGGGATACGCAGTATTTT.

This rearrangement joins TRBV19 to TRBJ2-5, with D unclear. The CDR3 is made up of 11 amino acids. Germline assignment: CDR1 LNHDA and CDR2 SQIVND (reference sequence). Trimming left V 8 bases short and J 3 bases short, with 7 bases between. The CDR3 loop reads CASEWEETQYF. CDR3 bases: TGTGCCAGTGAGTGGGAAGAGACCCAGTACTTC.

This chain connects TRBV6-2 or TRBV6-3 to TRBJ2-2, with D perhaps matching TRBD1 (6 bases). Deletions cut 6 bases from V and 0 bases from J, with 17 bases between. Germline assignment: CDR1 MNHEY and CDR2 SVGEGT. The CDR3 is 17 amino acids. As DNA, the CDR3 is TGTGCCAGCAGCCCCCTGGGGGCCAGTGCGAACACCGGGGAGCTGTTTTTT. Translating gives CASSPLGASANTGELFF.

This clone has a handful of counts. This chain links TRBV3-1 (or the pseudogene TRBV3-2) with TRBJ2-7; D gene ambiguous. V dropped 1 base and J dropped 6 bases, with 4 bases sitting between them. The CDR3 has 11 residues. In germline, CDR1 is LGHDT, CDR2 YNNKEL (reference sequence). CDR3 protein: CASSQAIEQYF. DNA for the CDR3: TGTGCCAGCAGCCAAGCTATCGAGCAGTACTTC.

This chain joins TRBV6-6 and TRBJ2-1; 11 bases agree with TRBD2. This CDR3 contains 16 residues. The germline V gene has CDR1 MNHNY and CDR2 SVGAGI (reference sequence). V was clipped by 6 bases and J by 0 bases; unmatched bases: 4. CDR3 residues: CASSRTSGGSYNEQFF. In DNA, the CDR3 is TGTGCCAGCAGCCGAACTAGCGGGGGCTCCTACAATGAGCAGTTCTTC.

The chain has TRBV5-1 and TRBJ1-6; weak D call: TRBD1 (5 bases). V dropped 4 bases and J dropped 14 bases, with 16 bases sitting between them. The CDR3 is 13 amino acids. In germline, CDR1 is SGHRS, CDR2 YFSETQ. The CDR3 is CASSQDTVGALHF. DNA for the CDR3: TGCGCCAGCAGCCAAGACACGGTAGGGGCCCTCCACTTT.

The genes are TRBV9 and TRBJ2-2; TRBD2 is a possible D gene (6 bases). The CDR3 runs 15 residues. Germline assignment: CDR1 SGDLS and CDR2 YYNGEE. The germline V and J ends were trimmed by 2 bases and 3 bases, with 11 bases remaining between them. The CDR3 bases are TGTGCCAGCAGCGTGGAGGGACTGGACACCGGGGAGCTGTTTTTT. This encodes CASSVEGLDTGELFF.

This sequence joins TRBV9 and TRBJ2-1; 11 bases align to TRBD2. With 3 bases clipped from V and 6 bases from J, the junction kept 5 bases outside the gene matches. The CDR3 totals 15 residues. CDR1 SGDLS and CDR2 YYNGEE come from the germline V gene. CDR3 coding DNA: TGTGCCAGCAGCGGCACTAGCGGGGGACTCAATGAGCAGTTCTTC. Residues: CASSGTSGGLNEQFF.

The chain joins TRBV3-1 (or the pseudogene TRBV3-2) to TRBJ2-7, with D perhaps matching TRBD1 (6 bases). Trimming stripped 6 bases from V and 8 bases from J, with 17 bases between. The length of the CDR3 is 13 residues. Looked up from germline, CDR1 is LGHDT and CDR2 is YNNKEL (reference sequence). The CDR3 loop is CASRNFTGKKQYF. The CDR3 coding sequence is TGTGCCAGCAGAAACTTTACAGGGAAGAAGCAGTACTTC.

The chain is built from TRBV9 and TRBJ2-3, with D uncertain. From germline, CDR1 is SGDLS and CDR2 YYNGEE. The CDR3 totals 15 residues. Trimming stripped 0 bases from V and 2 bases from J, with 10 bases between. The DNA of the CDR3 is TGTGCCAGCAGCGTAGCGGGCGGAAACACAGATACGCAGTATTTT. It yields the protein CASSVAGGNTDTQYF.

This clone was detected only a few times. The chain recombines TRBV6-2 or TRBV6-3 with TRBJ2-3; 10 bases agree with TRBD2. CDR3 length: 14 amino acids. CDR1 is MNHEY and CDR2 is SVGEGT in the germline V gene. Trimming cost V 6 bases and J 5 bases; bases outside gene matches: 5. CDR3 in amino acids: CASSERGGQDTQYF. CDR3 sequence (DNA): TGTGCCAGCAGCGAGCGGGGGGGCCAAGATACGCAGTATTTT.

The DNA for the CDR3 is TGTGCCAGCAGTGATCTCTCTGCCCGGTCTGGAGATACGCAGTATTTT. Its translation is CASSDLSARSGDTQYF. The V and J genes are TRBV6-1 and TRBJ2-3, with D uncertain. Germline values: CDR1 MNHNS, CDR2 SASEGT. Trimming pared 3 bases from V and 5 bases from J, leaving 18 bases between. The CDR3 has 16 residues.

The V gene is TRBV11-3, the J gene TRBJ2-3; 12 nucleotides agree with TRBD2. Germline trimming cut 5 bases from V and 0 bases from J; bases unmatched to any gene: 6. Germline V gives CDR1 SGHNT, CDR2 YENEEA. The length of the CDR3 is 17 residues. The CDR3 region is CASSDRTSGASTDTQYF. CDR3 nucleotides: TGTGCCAGCAGCGACAGGACTAGCGGGGCAAGCACAGATACGCAGTATTTT.

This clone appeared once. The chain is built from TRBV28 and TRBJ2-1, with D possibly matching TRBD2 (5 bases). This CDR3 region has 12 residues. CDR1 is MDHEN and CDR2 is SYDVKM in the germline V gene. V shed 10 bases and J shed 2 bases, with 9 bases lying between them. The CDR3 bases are TGTGCCACAACGGGAACCTACAATGAGCAGTTCTTC. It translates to CATTGTYNEQFF.